Listed below are T cell receptor beta chains from one sample, sequenced in a study of blood T cell repertoires in COVID-19. Sequenced by immunoSEQ multiplex PCR; TCRdb stores in-frame clones only, minus some. This table holds around 150,000 clones, roughly 82% found once. Material for sequencing was PBMCs or T cells enriched from blood (not recorded which). These TCRs come from a man aged 50 to 60 who had recovered from COVID-19. Each CDR3 is given with its conserved first and last residue. The order of the fields is V gene, J gene, CDR3 protein.

v_gene: TRBV11-1; j_gene: TRBJ1-3; CDR3aa: CASSLGPGTGNTIYF
v_gene: TRBV29-1; j_gene: TRBJ2-7; CDR3aa: CSVGGQKEQYF
v_gene: TRBV1; j_gene: TRBJ2-1; CDR3aa: CTSSQDWNPREQFF
v_gene: TRBV5-1; j_gene: TRBJ2-5; CDR3aa: CASSPAGLETQYF
v_gene: TRBV5-5; j_gene: TRBJ2-3; CDR3aa: CASSLYGGRVTDTQYF
v_gene: TRBV11-1; j_gene: TRBJ2-2; CDR3aa: CASSRTSSHTGELFF
v_gene: TRBV11-2; j_gene: TRBJ2-3; CDR3aa: CASSLVISGGATDTQYF
v_gene: TRBV13; j_gene: TRBJ1-1; CDR3aa: CASSLGPGAGGLVNTEAFF
v_gene: TRBV18; j_gene: TRBJ2-5; CDR3aa: CASSPPSGAKAQYF
v_gene: TRBV29-1; j_gene: TRBJ2-3; CDR3aa: CSVEEGGGTGVDTQYF
v_gene: TRBV5-8; j_gene: TRBJ1-4; CDR3aa: CASRGRQGDEKLFF
v_gene: TRBV3-1/TRBV3-2; j_gene: TRBJ2-7; CDR3aa: CASSPQTPMAEQYF
v_gene: TRBV5-1; j_gene: TRBJ2-3; CDR3aa: CASRGGQGEYTQYF
v_gene: TRBV6-5; j_gene: TRBJ2-7; CDR3aa: CASIEQDLSYEQYF
v_gene: TRBV12-3/TRBV12-4; j_gene: TRBJ2-3; CDR3aa: CASNPQRDTQYF
v_gene: TRBV3-1/TRBV3-2; j_gene: TRBJ1-6; CDR3aa: CASSQDTGRNSPLHF
v_gene: TRBV6-5; j_gene: TRBJ2-6; CDR3aa: CASKGTGANVLTF
v_gene: TRBV28; j_gene: TRBJ1-4; CDR3aa: CASRDREKLFF
v_gene: TRBV28; j_gene: TRBJ1-3; CDR3aa: CASGGTGATGNTIYF
v_gene: TRBV19; j_gene: TRBJ2-1; CDR3aa: CASTKEGFEQFF
v_gene: TRBV5-1; j_gene: TRBJ2-6; CDR3aa: CASSSTPGQGSGANVLTF
v_gene: TRBV28; j_gene: TRBJ1-2; CDR3aa: CASRSPGRGIIDYGYTF
v_gene: TRBV7-9; j_gene: TRBJ2-5; CDR3aa: CASSPTSGTGRGETQYF
v_gene: TRBV15; j_gene: TRBJ2-1; CDR3aa: CATSRDLGGDNEQFF
v_gene: TRBV5-6; j_gene: TRBJ1-3; CDR3aa: CASSPSGWAKGNTIYF
v_gene: TRBV25-1; j_gene: TRBJ2-7; CDR3aa: CASSEYLGDFLKYF
v_gene: TRBV3-1/TRBV3-2; j_gene: TRBJ1-1; CDR3aa: CASSGTEEAFF
v_gene: TRBV29-1; j_gene: TRBJ1-1; CDR3aa: CSVWRPGGTEAFF
v_gene: TRBV19; j_gene: TRBJ2-6; CDR3aa: CASSIGLFSGANVLTF
v_gene: TRBV28; j_gene: TRBJ2-7; CDR3aa: CASRVQGYEQYF
v_gene: TRBV24-1; j_gene: TRBJ2-1; CDR3aa: CATSEYVASGSSNEQFF
v_gene: TRBV14; j_gene: TRBJ2-7; CDR3aa: CASSRGQGTYEQYF
v_gene: TRBV7-3; j_gene: TRBJ2-1; CDR3aa: CASSLSGTGYNEQFF
v_gene: TRBV7-6; j_gene: TRBJ2-1; CDR3aa: CASSSRSLAGTRGAYNEQFF
v_gene: TRBV7-9; j_gene: TRBJ2-7; CDR3aa: CASSLPEASFYEQYF
v_gene: TRBV4-1; j_gene: TRBJ2-2; CDR3aa: CASSQGMVGLLKYGELFF
v_gene: TRBV9; j_gene: TRBJ2-1; CDR3aa: CASSVGTSSNNEQFF
v_gene: TRBV7-2; j_gene: TRBJ2-3; CDR3aa: CASSLVDSNTQYF
v_gene: TRBV4-2; j_gene: TRBJ2-7; CDR3aa: CASSQPLGTGEYEQYF
v_gene: TRBV10-1; j_gene: TRBJ1-1; CDR3aa: CASSARGDGAFF
v_gene: TRBV3-1/TRBV3-2; j_gene: TRBJ2-4; CDR3aa: CASSPLLAGGQNIQYF
v_gene: TRBV7-3; j_gene: TRBJ2-2; CDR3aa: CASSSRTEYTGELFF
v_gene: TRBV2; j_gene: TRBJ1-4; CDR3aa: CASRETGTTNEKLFF
v_gene: TRBV5-1; j_gene: TRBJ2-5; CDR3aa: CASSPDLDRAVETQYF
v_gene: TRBV28; j_gene: TRBJ2-5; CDR3aa: CASSRQGEETQYF
v_gene: TRBV2; j_gene: TRBJ2-7; CDR3aa: CASTAGPGASYEQYF
v_gene: TRBV7-8; j_gene: TRBJ1-1; CDR3aa: CASSLGAAEAFF
v_gene: TRBV24-1; j_gene: TRBJ2-2; CDR3aa: CATSARTSWTGELFF
v_gene: TRBV3-1/TRBV3-2; j_gene: TRBJ1-6; CDR3aa: CASSQGWTGVGSPLHF
v_gene: TRBV5-5; j_gene: TRBJ1-4; CDR3aa: CASRLLEGQATNEKLFF
v_gene: TRBV6-5; j_gene: TRBJ2-3; CDR3aa: CASSYPLAGGSVTQYF